A selection of T cell receptor beta chains follows, all from one sample in a study of T-cell memory formation after mild COVID-19. TCRdb passed the 5' RACE reads through MiXCR, listing each CDR3 protein once. The table records roughly 310,000 distinct CDR3 sequences, approximately 15% of them present only once. What was sequenced was PBMCs or a T cell subset sorted from them (not recorded which). These receptor sequences come from a man younger than 35 who had mild COVID-19 (a few samples of this study predate the infection). Cell type and time point are not known. CDR3s include the opening cysteine and the closing phenylalanine or tryptophan. A D gene is named only where the DNA matches it firmly. Clone size is given for some rows only: seen once, a few or many times, or a class if the clone is expanded.

V gene	clone size	D gene	J gene	CDR3 DNA	CDR3 protein
TRBV20-1	NA	TRBD2	TRBJ2-3	TGCAGTGCTACACTAGCGGGACTCGCAGATACGCAGTATTTT	CSATLAGLADTQYF
TRBV7-9	few	NA	TRBJ2-1	TGTGCCAGCAGCTTGGCAGGGACCAGGTGGGGGACCACCTACAATGAGCAGTTCTTC	CASSLAGTRWGTTYNEQFF
TRBV6-6	few	TRBD1	TRBJ1-5	TGTGCCAGCAGTTACCCGGGACAGTATAGCAATCAGCCCCAGCATTTT	CASSYPGQYSNQPQHF
TRBV9	NA	NA	TRBJ2-2	TGTGCCAGCACCCCAGATGGCACCGGGGAGCTGTTTTTT	CASTPDGTGELFF
TRBV7-9	NA	NA	TRBJ1-4	TGTGCCAGCAGCTTAAGGAGGGACACTCACACAACTAATGAAAAACTGTTTTTT	CASSLRRDTHTTNEKLFF
TRBV5-1	many	NA	TRBJ2-1	TGCGCCAGCAGCTTGGAGCGGGTCGCCTACAATGAGCAGTTCTTC	CASSLERVAYNEQFF
TRBV5-1	many	NA	TRBJ1-1	TGCGCCAGCAGCTTCGGCCAGGAGAACACTGAAGCTTTCTTT	CASSFGQENTEAFF
TRBV6-5	NA	NA	TRBJ2-1	TGTGCCAGCAGTTACTCGGGGGACTTACCCAATGAGCAGTTCTTC	CASSYSGDLPNEQFF
TRBV27	many	NA	TRBJ2-3	TGTGCCAGCAGATTAGCGGATAGCACAGATACGCAGTATTTT	CASRLADSTDTQYF
TRBV4-3	many	TRBD1	TRBJ2-3	TGCGCCAGCAGCCAACTTACCGGGACAGGGGTCACAGATACGCAGTATTTT	CASSQLTGTGVTDTQYF
TRBV27	NA	TRBD2	TRBJ2-1	TGTGCCAGCAGACCAGGCTCCGGACGTGGGGGGGATGAGCAGTTCTTC	CASRPGSGRGGDEQFF
TRBV24-1	many	NA	TRBJ1-1	TGTGCCACCAGTGATCGGACTGAAGCTTTCTTT	CATSDRTEAFF
TRBV12-3/TRBV12-4	few	TRBD2	TRBJ2-7	TGTGCCAGCAGTTGGGGGACTAGCGTCTCCTACGAGCAGTACTTC	CASSWGTSVSYEQYF
TRBV4-1	NA	TRBD2	TRBJ2-5	TGCGCCAGCAGCCTCGCCCCGGGACTAGGAGAGACCCAGTACTTC	CASSLAPGLGETQYF
TRBV12-3/TRBV12-4	few	NA	TRBJ1-2	TGTGCCAGCAGTTTAGCGAGGGTCAGTCAACTCTATGGCTACACCTTC	CASSLARVSQLYGYTF
TRBV7-9	few	TRBD1	TRBJ2-7	TGTGCCAGCAGCTTCGCGGGACAGGGCGTACACGAGCAGTACTTC	CASSFAGQGVHEQYF
TRBV29-1	few	NA	TRBJ2-2	TGCAGCGTTGAAGATCTCGGGACCACGAACACCGGGGAGCTGTTTTTT	CSVEDLGTTNTGELFF
TRBV20-1	few	NA	TRBJ2-3	TGCAGTGGACGATGGGGGAGCACAGATACGCAGTATTTT	CSGRWGSTDTQYF
TRBV10-3	NA	TRBD1	TRBJ2-5	TGTGCCATCAGTGAGGACAGGGGTATAGAGACCCAGTACTTC	CAISEDRGIETQYF
TRBV20-1	NA	NA	TRBJ1-1	TGCAGTGCTAGACTCGGGGGGAGCACTGAAGCTTTCTTT	CSARLGGSTEAFF
TRBV12-5	NA	TRBD1	TRBJ2-3	TGTGCTAGTGGTTTGTCCCCGACAGGGTCTAGCACAGATACGCAGTATTTT	CASGLSPTGSSTDTQYF
TRBV5-1	NA	TRBD1	TRBJ2-3	TGCGCCAGCAGCTTTGGGCAGGGGGTCGGCACAGATACGCAGTATTTT	CASSFGQGVGTDTQYF
TRBV29-1	few	TRBD2	TRBJ2-3	TGCAGCGTTGTCCGACTAGCGGGAGCTAGCACAGATACGCAGTATTTT	CSVVRLAGASTDTQYF
TRBV29-1	NA	NA	TRBJ1-2	TGCAGCGTGGACAACCCTGGCTACACCTTC	CSVDNPGYTF
TRBV5-1	many	NA	TRBJ2-3	TGCGCCAGCAGATCAGGGACTGCATCGGATACGCAGTATTTT	CASRSGTASDTQYF
TRBV7-6	many	NA	TRBJ2-1	TGTGCCAGCAGCTTAGTCGCAGGCTCCTACAATGAGCAGTTCTTC	CASSLVAGSYNEQFF
TRBV27	few	NA	TRBJ2-7	TGTGCCAGCAAGCGGGGGACAGGCCAGTCATACGAGCAGTACTTC	CASKRGTGQSYEQYF
TRBV29-1	NA	NA	TRBJ1-1	TGCAGCGGGATACGCTCGAACACTGAAGCTTTCTTT	CSGIRSNTEAFF
TRBV7-3	few	TRBD1	TRBJ2-2	TGTGCCAGCAGCTTATTTTCAGGGGGAACCGGGGAGCTGTTTTTT	CASSLFSGGTGELFF
TRBV6-2/TRBV6-3	NA	TRBD2	TRBJ2-7	TGTGCCACCAGTGACCGGCGGGGGAACCTCTACGAGCAGTACTTC	CATSDRRGNLYEQYF
TRBV6-5	NA	TRBD2	TRBJ2-7	TGTGCCAGCAGTTACTCGACTAGCGGGGGGGCCTACGAGCAGTACTTC	CASSYSTSGGAYEQYF
TRBV12-3/TRBV12-4	many	TRBD1	TRBJ1-5	TGTGCCAGCAGTTTAGCACAGGGGAGTACACCCCAGCATTTT	CASSLAQGSTPQHF
TRBV7-2	once	TRBD1	TRBJ1-2	TGTGCCAGCAGCTGGGGACAGGGGGCAGGCGGCTACACCTTC	CASSWGQGAGGYTF
TRBV20-1	NA	NA	TRBJ1-5	TGCAGTGCTAGCCATACCGGGGCTAGCAATCAGCCCCAGCATTTT	CSASHTGASNQPQHF
TRBV5-1	NA	TRBD1	TRBJ2-5	TGCGCCAGCAGTTCCGGACAGGGGTACCAAGAGACCCAGTACTTC	CASSSGQGYQETQYF
TRBV10-3	many	NA	TRBJ2-3	TGTGCCATCAGTGAGACCAGCTCCGGGGTGGCTGGAGATACGCAGTATTTT	CAISETSSGVAGDTQYF
TRBV28	few	NA	TRBJ2-5	TGTGCCAGCCGAAATCCCGGGGTCCAAGAGACCCAGTACTTC	CASRNPGVQETQYF
TRBV7-2	NA	TRBD1	TRBJ1-6	TGTGCCAGCAGCTCCGGGGGACAGGGTAGATCACCCCTCCACTTT	CASSSGGQGRSPLHF
TRBV5-1	few	NA	TRBJ2-3	TGCGCCAGCAGCTGGGAGCGGGATACGCAGTATTTT	CASSWERDTQYF
TRBV28	NA	NA	TRBJ1-5	TGTGCCAGCTGTTTTGGGGGTCAGCCCCAGCATTTT	CASCFGGQPQHF